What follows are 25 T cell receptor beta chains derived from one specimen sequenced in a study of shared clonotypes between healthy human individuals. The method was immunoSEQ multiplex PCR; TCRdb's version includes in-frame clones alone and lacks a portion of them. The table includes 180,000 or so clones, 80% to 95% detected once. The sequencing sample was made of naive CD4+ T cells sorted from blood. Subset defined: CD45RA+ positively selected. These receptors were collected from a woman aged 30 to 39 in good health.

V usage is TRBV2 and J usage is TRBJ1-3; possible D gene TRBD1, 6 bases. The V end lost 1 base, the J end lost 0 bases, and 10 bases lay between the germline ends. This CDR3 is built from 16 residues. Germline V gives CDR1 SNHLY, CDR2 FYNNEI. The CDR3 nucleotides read TGTGCCAGCAGTGAAGGGCGACAGGCCTCTGGAAACACCATATATTTT. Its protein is CASSEGRQASGNTIYF.

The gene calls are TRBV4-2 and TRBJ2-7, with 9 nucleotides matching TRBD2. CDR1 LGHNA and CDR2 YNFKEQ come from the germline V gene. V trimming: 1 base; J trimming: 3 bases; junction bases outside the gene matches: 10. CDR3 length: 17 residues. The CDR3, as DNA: TGTGCCAGCAGCCAAGGCGGGTGGCGGGAGGGATTCTACGAGCAGTACTTC. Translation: CASSQGGWREGFYEQYF.

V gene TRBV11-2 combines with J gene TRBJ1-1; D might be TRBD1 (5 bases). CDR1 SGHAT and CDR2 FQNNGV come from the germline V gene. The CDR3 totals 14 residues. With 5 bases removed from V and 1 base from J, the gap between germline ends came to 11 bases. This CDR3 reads CASSGDPANTEAFF. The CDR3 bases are TGTGCCAGCAGCGGGGACCCGGCGAACACTGAAGCTTTCTTT.

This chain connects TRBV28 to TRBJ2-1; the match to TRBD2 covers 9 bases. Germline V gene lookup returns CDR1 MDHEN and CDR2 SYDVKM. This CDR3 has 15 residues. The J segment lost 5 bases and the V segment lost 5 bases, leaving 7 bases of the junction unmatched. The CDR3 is CASSTYGLANNEQFF. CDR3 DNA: TGTGCCAGCAGTACCTACGGACTAGCGAACAATGAGCAGTTCTTC.

CDR3 protein: CASSPEEDQPQHF. The CDR3 bases are TGTGCCAGCTCCCCGGAGGAGGATCAGCCCCAGCATTTT. The chain uses TRBV18 and TRBJ1-5; D is unresolved. The V gene lost 6 bases and the J gene lost 5 bases, with 11 bases spanning the gap. CDR3 length: 13 residues. The germline CDR1 and CDR2 sequences are KGHSH and LQKENI.

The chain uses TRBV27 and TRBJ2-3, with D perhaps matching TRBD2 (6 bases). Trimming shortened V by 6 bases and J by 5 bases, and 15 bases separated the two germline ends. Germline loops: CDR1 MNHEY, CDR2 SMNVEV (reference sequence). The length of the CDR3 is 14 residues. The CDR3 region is CASRRRRELDTQYF. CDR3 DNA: TGTGCCAGCAGGAGGAGGAGGGAGCTAGATACGCAGTATTTT.

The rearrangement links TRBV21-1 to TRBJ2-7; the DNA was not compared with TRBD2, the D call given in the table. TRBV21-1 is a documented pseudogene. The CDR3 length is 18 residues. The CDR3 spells CASSKASSTGSGGREQYF. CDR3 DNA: TGTGCCAGCAGCAAAGCGTCGTCGACGGGAAGCGGAGGTCGGGAGCAGTACTTC.

The CDR3 sequence is CASSLELRQAGANVLTF. DNA for the CDR3: TGTGCCAGCAGTTTAGAATTGCGGCAGGCTGGGGCCAACGTCCTGACTTTC. This rearrangement joins TRBV28 to TRBJ2-6; D is ambiguous. Per germline, CDR1 MDHEN and CDR2 SYDVKM. The length of the CDR3 is 17 residues. The V end was cut by 2 bases, the J end by 2 bases, with 13 bases between.

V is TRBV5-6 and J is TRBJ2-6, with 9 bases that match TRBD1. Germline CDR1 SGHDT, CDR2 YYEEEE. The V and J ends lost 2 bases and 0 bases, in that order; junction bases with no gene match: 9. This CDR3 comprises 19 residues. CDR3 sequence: CASSFYRDRVPSGANVLTF. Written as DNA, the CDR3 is TGTGCCAGCAGCTTCTATCGGGACAGGGTACCCTCTGGGGCCAACGTCCTGACTTTC.

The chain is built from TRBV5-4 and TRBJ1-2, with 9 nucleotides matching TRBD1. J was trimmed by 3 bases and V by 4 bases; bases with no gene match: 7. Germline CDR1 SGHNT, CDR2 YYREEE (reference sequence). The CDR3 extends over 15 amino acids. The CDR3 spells CASSANRGRDYGYTF. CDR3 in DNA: TGTGCCAGCAGCGCGAACAGGGGGCGCGACTATGGCTACACCTTC.

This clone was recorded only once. The CDR3 bases are TGTGCCAGTAGTACAGGACCCGGCTGGACTGAAGCTTTCTTT. Protein product: CASSTGPGWTEAFF. This chain uses TRBV19 with TRBJ1-1; D ambiguous. V lost 4 bases, J lost 5 bases, and 14 bases lay in between. CDR3 length: 14 amino acids. Germline CDR1 LNHDA, CDR2 SQIVND (reference sequence).

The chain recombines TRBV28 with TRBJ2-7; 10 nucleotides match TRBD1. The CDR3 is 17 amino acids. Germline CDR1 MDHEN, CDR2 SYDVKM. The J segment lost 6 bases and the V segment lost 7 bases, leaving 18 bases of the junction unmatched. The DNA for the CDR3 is TGTGCCAGCACCGGTTTCGGAGGGGGCGGGACAGGGGTCGAGCAGTACTTC. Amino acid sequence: CASTGFGGGGTGVEQYF.

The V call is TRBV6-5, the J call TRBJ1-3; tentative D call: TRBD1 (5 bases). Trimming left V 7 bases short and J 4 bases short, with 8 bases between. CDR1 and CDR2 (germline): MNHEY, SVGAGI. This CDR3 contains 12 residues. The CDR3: CASTAGGNTIYF. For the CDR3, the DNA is TGTGCCAGCACCGCAGGGGGAAACACCATATATTTT.

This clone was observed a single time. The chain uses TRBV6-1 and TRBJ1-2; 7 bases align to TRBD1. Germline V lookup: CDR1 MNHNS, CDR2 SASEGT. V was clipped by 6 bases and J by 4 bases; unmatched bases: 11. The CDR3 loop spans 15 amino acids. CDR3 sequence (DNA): TGTGCCAGCAGGAAAGAGAGGGGGCTAGGCTATGGCTACACCTTC. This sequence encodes CASRKERGLGYGYTF.

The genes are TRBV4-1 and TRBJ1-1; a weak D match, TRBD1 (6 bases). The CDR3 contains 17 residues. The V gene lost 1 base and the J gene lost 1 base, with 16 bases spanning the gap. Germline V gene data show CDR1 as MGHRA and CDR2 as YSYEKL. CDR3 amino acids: CASSQVQGYQGNTEAFF. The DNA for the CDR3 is TGCGCCAGCAGCCAAGTACAGGGCTACCAAGGGAACACTGAAGCTTTCTTT.

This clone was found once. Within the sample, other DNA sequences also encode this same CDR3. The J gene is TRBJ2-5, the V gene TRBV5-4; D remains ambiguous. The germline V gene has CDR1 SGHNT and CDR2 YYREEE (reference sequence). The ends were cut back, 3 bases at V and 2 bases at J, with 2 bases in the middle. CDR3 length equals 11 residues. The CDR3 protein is CASSSQETQYF. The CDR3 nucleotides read TGTGCCAGCAGCTCTCAAGAGACCCAGTACTTC.

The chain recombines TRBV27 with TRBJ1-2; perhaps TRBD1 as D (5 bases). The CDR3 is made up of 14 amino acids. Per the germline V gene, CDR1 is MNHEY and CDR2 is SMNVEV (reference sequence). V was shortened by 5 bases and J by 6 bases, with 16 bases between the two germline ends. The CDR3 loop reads CASSPSGVPHGYTF. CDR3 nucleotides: TGTGCCAGCAGTCCGTCGGGGGTGCCACATGGCTACACCTTC.

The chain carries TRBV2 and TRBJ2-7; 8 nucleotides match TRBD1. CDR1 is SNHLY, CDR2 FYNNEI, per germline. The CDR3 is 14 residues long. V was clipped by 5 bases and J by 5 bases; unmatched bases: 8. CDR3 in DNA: TGTGCCAGCAGTCGGAGGCAGGGGGCCGACGAGCAGTACTTC. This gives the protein CASSRRQGADEQYF.

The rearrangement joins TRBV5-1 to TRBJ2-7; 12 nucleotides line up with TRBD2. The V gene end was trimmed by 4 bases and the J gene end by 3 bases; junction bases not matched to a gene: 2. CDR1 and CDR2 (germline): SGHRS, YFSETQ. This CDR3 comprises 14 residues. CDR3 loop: CASSVTSGSYEQYF. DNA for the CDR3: TGCGCCAGCAGCGTGACTAGCGGGAGCTACGAGCAGTACTTC.

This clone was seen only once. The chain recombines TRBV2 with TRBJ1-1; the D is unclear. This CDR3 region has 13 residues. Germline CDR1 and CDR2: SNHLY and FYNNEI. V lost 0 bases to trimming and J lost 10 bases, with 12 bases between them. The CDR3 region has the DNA TGTGCCAGCAGTGAAGCACGACTCGTAGGAGCTTTCTTT. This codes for CASSEARLVGAFF.

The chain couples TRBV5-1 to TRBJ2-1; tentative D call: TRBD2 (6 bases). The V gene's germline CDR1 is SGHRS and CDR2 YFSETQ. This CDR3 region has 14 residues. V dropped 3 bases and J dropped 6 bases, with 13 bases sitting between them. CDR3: CASSSGRAGNEQFF. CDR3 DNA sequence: TGCGCCAGCAGCTCGGGAAGAGCGGGCAATGAGCAGTTCTTC.

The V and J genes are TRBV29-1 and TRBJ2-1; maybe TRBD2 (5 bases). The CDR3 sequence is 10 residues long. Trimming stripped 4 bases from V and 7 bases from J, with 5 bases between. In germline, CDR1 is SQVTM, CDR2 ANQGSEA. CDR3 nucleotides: TGCAGCGTTGGAGGGAATGAGCAGTTCTTC. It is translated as CSVGGNEQFF.

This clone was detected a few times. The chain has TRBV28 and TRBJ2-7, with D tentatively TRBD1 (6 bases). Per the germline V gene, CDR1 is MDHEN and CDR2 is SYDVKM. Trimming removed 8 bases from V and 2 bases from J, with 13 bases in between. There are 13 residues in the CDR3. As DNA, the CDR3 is TGTGCCAGCCCCGACAGGCCAGCCTACGAGCAGTACTTC. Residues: CASPDRPAYEQYF.

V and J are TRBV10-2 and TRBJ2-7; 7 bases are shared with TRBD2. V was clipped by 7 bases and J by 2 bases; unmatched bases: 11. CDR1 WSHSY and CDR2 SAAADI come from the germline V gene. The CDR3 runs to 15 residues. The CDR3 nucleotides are TGCGCCAGCAATGAAGCCGGGACTAAGACCTACGAGCAGTACTTC. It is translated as CASNEAGTKTYEQYF.

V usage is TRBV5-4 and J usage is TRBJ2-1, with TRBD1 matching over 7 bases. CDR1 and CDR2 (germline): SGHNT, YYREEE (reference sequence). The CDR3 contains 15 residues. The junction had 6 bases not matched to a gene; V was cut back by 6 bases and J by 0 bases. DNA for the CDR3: TGTGCCAGCAACCCGACAGGGAGCTCCTACAATGAGCAGTTCTTC. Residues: CASNPTGSSYNEQFF.